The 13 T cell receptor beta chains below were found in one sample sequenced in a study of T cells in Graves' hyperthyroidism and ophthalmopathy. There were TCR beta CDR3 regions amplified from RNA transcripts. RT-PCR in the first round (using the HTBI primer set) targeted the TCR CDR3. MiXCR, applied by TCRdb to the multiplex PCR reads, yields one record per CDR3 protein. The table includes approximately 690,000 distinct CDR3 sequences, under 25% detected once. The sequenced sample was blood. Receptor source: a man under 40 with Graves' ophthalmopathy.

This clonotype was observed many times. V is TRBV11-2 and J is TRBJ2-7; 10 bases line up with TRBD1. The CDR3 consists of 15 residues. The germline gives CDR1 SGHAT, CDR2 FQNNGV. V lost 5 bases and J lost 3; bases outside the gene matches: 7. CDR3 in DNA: TGTGCCAGCAGCCAAGTCCGGGACAGGGGCTACGAGCAGTACTTC. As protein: CASSQVRDRGYEQYF.

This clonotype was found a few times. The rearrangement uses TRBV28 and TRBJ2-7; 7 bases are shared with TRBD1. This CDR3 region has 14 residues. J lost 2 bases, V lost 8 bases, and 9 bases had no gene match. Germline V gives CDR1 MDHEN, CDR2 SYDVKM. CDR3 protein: CASRPDRSAYEQYF. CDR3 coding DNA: TGTGCCAGCCGCCCGGACAGGTCCGCCTACGAGCAGTACTTC.

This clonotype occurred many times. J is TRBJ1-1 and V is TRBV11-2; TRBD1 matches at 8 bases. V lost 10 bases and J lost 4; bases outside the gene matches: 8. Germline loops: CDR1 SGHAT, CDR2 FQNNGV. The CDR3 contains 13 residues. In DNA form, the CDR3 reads TGTGCCACCGAACGACAGGGGTTCACTGAAGCTTTCTTT. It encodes CATERQGFTEAFF.

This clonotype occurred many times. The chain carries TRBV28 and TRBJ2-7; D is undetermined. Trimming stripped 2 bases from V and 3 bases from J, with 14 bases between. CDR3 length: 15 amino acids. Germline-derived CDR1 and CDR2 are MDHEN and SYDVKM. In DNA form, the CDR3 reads TGTGCCAGCAGTTTAGGGTGGAAGGGTGGCTACGAGCAGTACTTC. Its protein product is CASSLGWKGGYEQYF.

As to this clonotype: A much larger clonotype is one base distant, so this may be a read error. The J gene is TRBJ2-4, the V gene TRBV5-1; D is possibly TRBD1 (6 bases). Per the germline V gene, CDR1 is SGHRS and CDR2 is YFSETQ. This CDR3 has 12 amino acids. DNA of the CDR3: TGCGCCAGCAGCTCCACACGGGACATTCAGTGCTTC. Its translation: CASSSTRDIQCF. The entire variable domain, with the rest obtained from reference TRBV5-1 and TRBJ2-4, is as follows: KAGVTQTPRYLIKTRGQQVTLSCSPISGHRSVSWYQQTPGQGLQFLFEYFSETQRNKGNFPGRFSGRQFSNSRSEMNVSTLELGDSALYLCASSSTRDIQCFGAGTRLSVL.

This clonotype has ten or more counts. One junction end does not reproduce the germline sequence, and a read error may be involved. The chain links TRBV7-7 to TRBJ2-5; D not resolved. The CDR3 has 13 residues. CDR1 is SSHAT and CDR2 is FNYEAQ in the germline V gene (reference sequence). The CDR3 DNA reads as TGTGCTAGCAGCTTGATACAACAAGAGACCCAGTACTTC. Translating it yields CASSLIQQETQYF. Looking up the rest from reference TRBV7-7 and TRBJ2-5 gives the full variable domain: GAGVSQSPRYKVTKRGQDVTLRCDPISSHATLYWYQQALGQGPEFLTYFNYEAQPDKSGLPSDRFSAERPEGSISTLTIQRTEQRDSAMYRCASSLIQQETQYFGPGTRLLVL.

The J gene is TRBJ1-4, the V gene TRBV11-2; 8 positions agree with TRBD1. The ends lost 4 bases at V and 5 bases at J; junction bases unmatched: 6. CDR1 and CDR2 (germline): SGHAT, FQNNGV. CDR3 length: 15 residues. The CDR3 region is CASSWRQGSNEKLFF. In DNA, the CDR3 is TGTGCCAGCAGCTGGCGACAGGGGTCCAATGAAAAACTGTTTTTT.

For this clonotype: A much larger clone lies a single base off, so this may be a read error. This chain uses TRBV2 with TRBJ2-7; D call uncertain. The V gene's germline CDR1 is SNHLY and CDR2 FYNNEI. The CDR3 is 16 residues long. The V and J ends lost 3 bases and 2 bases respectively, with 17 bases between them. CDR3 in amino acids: CASSERRSGATYEQYF. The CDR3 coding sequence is TGTGCCAGCAGTGAGCGACGGTCGGGCGCAACCTACGAGCAGTACTTC.

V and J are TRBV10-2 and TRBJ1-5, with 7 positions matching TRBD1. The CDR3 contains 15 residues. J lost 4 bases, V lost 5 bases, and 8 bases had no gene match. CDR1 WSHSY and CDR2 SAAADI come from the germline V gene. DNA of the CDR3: TGCGCCAGCAGTTCCGGGACAGCGCTAAATCAGCCCCAGCATTTT. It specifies CASSSGTALNQPQHF.

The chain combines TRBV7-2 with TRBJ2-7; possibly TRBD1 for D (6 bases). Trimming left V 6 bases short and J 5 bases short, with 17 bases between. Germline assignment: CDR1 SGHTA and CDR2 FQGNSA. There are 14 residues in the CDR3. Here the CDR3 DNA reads TGTGCCAGCAGTCCAGCAGGGGCGCCCCACGAGCAGTACTTC. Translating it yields CASSPAGAPHEQYF.

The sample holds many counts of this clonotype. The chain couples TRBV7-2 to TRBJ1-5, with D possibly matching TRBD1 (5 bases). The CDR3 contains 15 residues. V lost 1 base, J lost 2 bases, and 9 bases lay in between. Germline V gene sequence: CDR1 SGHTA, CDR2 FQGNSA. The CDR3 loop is CASSLVGGGNQPQHF. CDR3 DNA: TGTGCCAGCAGCTTAGTGGGGGGTGGCAATCAGCCCCAGCATTTT.

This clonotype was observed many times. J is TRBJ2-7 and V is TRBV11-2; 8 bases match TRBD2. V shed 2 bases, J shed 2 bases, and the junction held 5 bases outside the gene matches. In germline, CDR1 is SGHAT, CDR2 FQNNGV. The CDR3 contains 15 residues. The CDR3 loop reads CASSLRAGVPYEQYF. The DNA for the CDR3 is TGTGCCAGCAGCTTAAGAGCGGGAGTTCCCTACGAGCAGTACTTC.

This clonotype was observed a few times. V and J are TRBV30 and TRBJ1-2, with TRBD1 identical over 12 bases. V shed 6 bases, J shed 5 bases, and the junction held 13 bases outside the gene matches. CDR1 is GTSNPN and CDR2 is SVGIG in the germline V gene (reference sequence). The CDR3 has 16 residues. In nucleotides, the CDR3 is TGTGCCTGCCCGGGACAGGGGGCGATGCTTCGATATGGCTACACCTTC. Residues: CACPGQGAMLRYGYTF.